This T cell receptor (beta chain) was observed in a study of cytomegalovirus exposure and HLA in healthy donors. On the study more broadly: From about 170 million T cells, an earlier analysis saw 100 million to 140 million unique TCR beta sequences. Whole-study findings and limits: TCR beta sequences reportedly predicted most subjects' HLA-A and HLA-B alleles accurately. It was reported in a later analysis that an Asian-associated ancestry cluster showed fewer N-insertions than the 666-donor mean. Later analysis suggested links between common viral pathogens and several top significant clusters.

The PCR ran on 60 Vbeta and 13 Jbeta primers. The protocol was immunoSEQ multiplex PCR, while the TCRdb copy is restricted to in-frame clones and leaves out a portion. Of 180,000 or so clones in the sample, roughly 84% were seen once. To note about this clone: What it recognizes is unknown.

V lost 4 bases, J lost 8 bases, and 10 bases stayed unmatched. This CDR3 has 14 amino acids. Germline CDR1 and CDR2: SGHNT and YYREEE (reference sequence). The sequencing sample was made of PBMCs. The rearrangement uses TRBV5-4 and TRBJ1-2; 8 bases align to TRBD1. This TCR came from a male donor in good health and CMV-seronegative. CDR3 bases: TGTGCCAGCAGCCAGACAGGGGTTGGGCTCGGCTACACCTTC. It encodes CASSQTGVGLGYTF. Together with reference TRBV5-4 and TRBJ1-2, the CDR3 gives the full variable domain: ETGVTQSPTHLIKTRGQQVTLRCSSQSGHNTVSWYQQALGQGPQFIFQYYREEENGRGNFPPRFSGLQFPNYSSELNVNALELDDSALYLCASSQTGVGLGYTFGSGTRLTVV.